The rows below give T cell receptor beta chains drawn from one sample of a study of T cell responses to AZD1222 COVID-19 vaccine. This table comes from immunoSEQ multiplex PCR, and its TCRdb copy is limited to in-frame clones, with some not included. Among tens of thousands of clones listed, over 60% were seen once. The sample consisted of peripheral blood, taken on day 0 of AZD1222 vaccination. Receptors were obtained from an adult in good health. The CDR3 runs from the conserved cysteine through the conserved F or W. The D gene is left open where the match is weak. Clone size appears in some rows only: once, few, many, or a class for an expanded clone.

j_call: TRBJ1-5
clone_size: -
d_call: -
v_call: TRBV5-6
cdr3_length: 12
cdr3_aa: CASSLWNQPQHF
cdr3_nt: TGTGCCAGCAGCTTGTGGAATCAGCCCCAGCATTTT

j_call: TRBJ1-1
clone_size: once
d_call: -
v_call: TRBV28
cdr3_length: 14
cdr3_aa: CASSRFSRNTEAFF
cdr3_nt: TGTGCCAGCAGTCGGTTTTCCAGGAACACTGAAGCTTTCTTT

j_call: TRBJ2-1
clone_size: -
d_call: -
v_call: TRBV6-4
cdr3_length: 12
cdr3_aa: CASNGRNNEQFF
cdr3_nt: TGTGCCAGCAACGGACGGAACAATGAGCAGTTCTTC

j_call: TRBJ2-5
clone_size: -
d_call: TRBD1
v_call: TRBV7-9
cdr3_length: 15
cdr3_aa: CASNPGTVYQETQYF
cdr3_nt: TGTGCCAGCAACCCCGGGACAGTGTACCAAGAGACCCAGTACTTC

j_call: TRBJ2-7
clone_size: -
d_call: TRBD2
v_call: TRBV18
cdr3_length: 17
cdr3_aa: CASSPNRGGGGFDEQYF
cdr3_nt: TGTGCCAGCTCACCGAACCGAGGCGGGGGAGGGTTCGACGAGCAGTACTTC

j_call: TRBJ2-2
clone_size: -
d_call: TRBD2
v_call: TRBV7-8
cdr3_length: 16
cdr3_aa: CASSFTSGGNTGELFF
cdr3_nt: TGTGCCAGCAGCTTTACTAGCGGGGGTAACACCGGGGAGCTGTTTTTT

j_call: TRBJ2-3
clone_size: -
d_call: -
v_call: TRBV9
cdr3_length: 13
cdr3_aa: CASSVGGTDTQYF
cdr3_nt: TGTGCCAGCAGCGTAGGAGGAACAGATACGCAGTATTTT

j_call: TRBJ2-3
clone_size: -
d_call: TRBD2
v_call: TRBV5-6
cdr3_length: 16
cdr3_aa: CASSLGLAGMMGTQYF
cdr3_nt: TGTGCCAGCAGCTTGGGACTAGCGGGGATGATGGGTACGCAGTATTTT

j_call: TRBJ1-1
clone_size: -
d_call: TRBD1
v_call: TRBV7-9
cdr3_length: 15
cdr3_aa: CASSLIGQGDTEAFF
cdr3_nt: TGTGCCAGCAGCTTAATCGGACAGGGTGACACTGAAGCTTTCTTT

j_call: TRBJ2-7
clone_size: -
d_call: -
v_call: TRBV28
cdr3_length: 13
cdr3_aa: CASSEFPSYEQYF
cdr3_nt: TGTGCCAGCAGTGAGTTCCCCTCCTACGAGCAGTACTTC

j_call: TRBJ1-4
clone_size: -
d_call: -
v_call: TRBV6-2/TRBV6-3
cdr3_length: 15
cdr3_aa: CASSYGASWGEKLFF
cdr3_nt: TGTGCCAGCAGTTACGGTGCCAGTTGGGGAGAAAAACTGTTTTTT

j_call: TRBJ2-3
clone_size: -
d_call: TRBD2
v_call: TRBV5-1
cdr3_length: 19
cdr3_aa: CASSLAYVGLAGASDTQYF
cdr3_nt: TGCGCCAGCAGCTTGGCGTATGTGGGGTTAGCGGGGGCATCAGATACGCAGTATTTT

j_call: TRBJ2-2
clone_size: -
d_call: -
v_call: TRBV7-3
cdr3_length: 13
cdr3_aa: CASSPINTGELFF
cdr3_nt: TGTGCCAGCAGCCCCATTAACACCGGGGAGCTGTTTTTT

j_call: TRBJ1-1
clone_size: few
d_call: -
v_call: TRBV19
cdr3_length: 14
cdr3_aa: CASSLAPGGTEAFF
cdr3_nt: TGTGCCAGTAGTCTGGCCCCCGGGGGCACTGAAGCTTTCTTT

j_call: TRBJ1-1
clone_size: -
d_call: -
v_call: TRBV6-2/TRBV6-3
cdr3_length: 17
cdr3_aa: CASSLETLRPGNTEAFF
cdr3_nt: TGTGCCAGCAGTTTAGAGACCTTGAGGCCCGGGAACACTGAAGCTTTCTTT

j_call: TRBJ2-1
clone_size: -
d_call: TRBD2
v_call: TRBV10-3
cdr3_length: 13
cdr3_aa: CATKGLAGSEQFF
cdr3_nt: TGTGCCACCAAAGGACTAGCGGGGAGTGAGCAGTTCTTC

j_call: TRBJ2-1
clone_size: -
d_call: -
v_call: TRBV11-3
cdr3_length: 12
cdr3_aa: CASSKRNNEQFF
cdr3_nt: TGTGCCAGCAGTAAAAGAAACAATGAGCAGTTCTTC

j_call: TRBJ2-5
clone_size: -
d_call: TRBD2
v_call: TRBV20-1
cdr3_length: 14
cdr3_aa: CSASSSGVQETQYF
cdr3_nt: TGCAGTGCTAGTTCTAGCGGGGTTCAAGAGACCCAGTACTTC